These 15 T cell receptor beta chains share one sample of origin, sequenced in a study of blood T cell repertoires in COVID-19 (TCRdb year 2020). Libraries were prepared through the immunoSEQ multiplex PCR assay. Drawn from immuneACCESS, this table holds only the in-frame rearrangements with V and J called that TCRdb kept. Clones are partly lost; checked studies trace under half to an unresolved V gene and leave the rest unexplained. This sample holds about 150,000 clones; about 85% were observed only once. The ten top clones hold about 4.1% of the sample. The material sequenced was PBMCs or T cells enriched from blood (not recorded which). Receptors were obtained from a woman aged 40 to 55 who had been exposed to COVID-19.

The rearrangement links TRBV29-1 to TRBJ2-1; weak D call: TRBD2 (5 bases). This CDR3 has 11 amino acids. The germline gives CDR1 SQVTM, CDR2 ANQGSEA. Trimming took 4 bases from V and 6 from J, leaving 7 bases between them. The CDR3 nucleotides are TGCAGCGTTGGAGGAGGCAATGAGCAGTTCTTC. This sequence encodes CSVGGGNEQFF.

This sequence joins TRBV20-1 and TRBJ2-7; D remains unclear. The CDR3 extends over 11 amino acids. Germline V lookup: CDR1 DFQATT, CDR2 SNEGSKA (reference sequence). V was cut by 5 bases and J by 4 bases, with 9 bases left in between. CDR3: CSADTGYEQYF. The CDR3 nucleotides are TGCAGTGCTGATACCGGTTACGAGCAGTACTTC.

This clone was seen only once. The genes are TRBV2 and TRBJ1-4; 11 positions agree with TRBD1. V gave up 5 bases and J gave up 7 bases; unmatched junction bases: 9. CDR1 SNHLY and CDR2 FYNNEI come from the germline V gene. The CDR3 runs 16 residues. The CDR3 DNA is TGTGCCAGCAGTAGTATGACCGGGACAGGGGGTGAAAAACTGTTTTTT. Its protein product is CASSSMTGTGGEKLFF. The full variable domain, completed using reference TRBV2 and TRBJ1-4, is EPEVTQTPSHQVTQMGQEVILRCVPISNHLYFYWYRQILGQKVEFLVSFYNNEISEKSEIFDDQFSVERPDGSNFTLKIRSTKLEDSAMYFCASSSMTGTGGEKLFFGSGTQLSVL.

The chain combines TRBV6-2 or TRBV6-3 with TRBJ1-5; perhaps TRBD1 as D (5 bases). V gave up 5 bases and J gave up 7 bases, with 12 bases separating them. The length of the CDR3 is 13 residues. CDR1 and CDR2 (germline): MNHEY, SVGEGT. The CDR3 is CASSRTGRQPQHF. In DNA, the CDR3 is TGTGCCAGCAGTCGCACAGGTCGCCAGCCCCAGCATTTT.

The CDR3 protein is CASSQWDRVYEQYF. The CDR3 bases are TGTGCCAGCAGCCAATGGGACAGGGTCTACGAGCAGTACTTC. The rearrangement links TRBV3-1 (or the pseudogene TRBV3-2) to TRBJ2-7; 9 bases line up with TRBD1. Germline trimming cut 2 bases from V and 3 bases from J; bases unmatched to any gene: 2. CDR1 is LGHDT, CDR2 YNNKEL, per germline (reference sequence). The CDR3 totals 14 residues.

This sequence joins TRBV4-3 and TRBJ2-7, with D perhaps matching TRBD2 (6 bases). Germline loops: CDR1 LGHNA, CDR2 YSLEER. The CDR3 runs 14 residues. The V end lost 4 bases, the J end lost 3 bases, and 13 bases lay between the germline ends. CDR3 protein: CASSLQGGSYEQYF. CDR3 DNA: TGCGCCAGCAGCCTCCAGGGAGGTAGCTACGAGCAGTACTTC.

The chain recombines TRBV5-6 with TRBJ1-2; a possible D gene is TRBD1 (6 bases). V lost 7 bases and J lost 8, with 15 bases in between. Germline loops: CDR1 SGHDT, CDR2 YYEEEE. The CDR3 is 12 residues long. In nucleotides, the CDR3 is TGTGCCAGCTTTAGACAGGCCACGGGCTACACCTTC. It is translated as CASFRQATGYTF. The full variable domain, with the rest looked up from reference TRBV5-6 and TRBJ1-2, is DAGVTQSPTHLIKTRGQQVTLRCSPKSGHDTVSWYQQALGQGPQFIFQYYEEEERQRGNFPDRFSGHQFPNYSSELNVNALLLGDSALYLCASFRQATGYTFGSGTRLTVV.

The CDR3, as DNA: TGTGCCAGCAGTTACTCGAGGACAGGGCACAACTATGGCTACACCTTC. As protein: CASSYSRTGHNYGYTF. The V gene is TRBV6-5, the J gene TRBJ1-2; 8 nucleotides match TRBD1. After removal of 0 bases from V and 2 bases from J, the junction contained 5 bases not matched to a gene. The CDR3 has 16 amino acids. The germline CDR1 and CDR2 sequences are MNHEY and SVGAGI.

V is TRBV19 and J is TRBJ1-6; TRBD1 matches 8 bases. Germline V gene sequence: CDR1 LNHDA, CDR2 SQIVND (reference sequence). J gave up 6 bases and V 5 bases, and 3 bases lay outside the gene matches. The CDR3 runs to 14 residues. CDR3 nucleotides: TGTGCCAGTAGTTCCGGACAGGGTAATTCACCCCTCCACTTT. Translation: CASSSGQGNSPLHF.

This chain uses TRBV7-2 with TRBJ1-5; 8 nucleotides match TRBD1. V lost 1 base to trimming and J lost 5 bases; unmatched junction nucleotides: 4. The germline V gene encodes CDR1 SGHTA and CDR2 FQGNSA. The CDR3 is 15 residues long. Here the CDR3 reads CASSLGGQVHQPQHF. The CDR3 nucleotides read TGTGCCAGCAGCTTAGGGGGACAGGTCCATCAGCCCCAGCATTTT. The complete variable domain, with remaining parts taken from reference TRBV7-2 and TRBJ1-5, reads GAGVSQSPSNKVTEKGKDVELRCDPISGHTALYWYRQSLGQGLEFLIYFQGNSAPDKSGLPSDRFSAERTGGSVSTLTIQRTQQEDSAVYLCASSLGGQVHQPQHFGDGTRLSIL.

The genes are TRBV6-5 and TRBJ2-7, with a weak D call TRBD2 (6 bases). V was cut by 0 bases and J by 2 bases, with 11 bases left in between. This CDR3 comprises 15 residues. Germline loops: CDR1 MNHEY, CDR2 SVGAGI. As DNA, the CDR3 is TGTGCCAGCAGTTACTCGGGCAGGGAGGCCTACGAGCAGTACTTC. Residues: CASSYSGREAYEQYF.

The chain's CDR3 is CASSDLDRASNTIYF. The CDR3 bases are TGTGCCAGCAGTGACCTAGACAGGGCTTCAAACACCATATATTTT. This rearrangement joins TRBV25-1 to TRBJ1-3; 7 bases are a match to TRBD1. The germline CDR1 and CDR2 sequences are MGHDK and SYGVNS. The V segment lost 3 bases and the J segment 6 bases; nucleotides outside the gene matches: 8. CDR3 length: 15 residues.

V gene TRBV28 combines with J gene TRBJ2-3, with TRBD1 matching over 10 bases. The CDR3 has 16 amino acids. Germline-derived CDR1 and CDR2 are MDHEN and SYDVKM. Trimming removed 3 bases from V and 4 bases from J; junction bases left unmatched: 7. The CDR3 spells CASSFLDRGLADTQYF. CDR3 DNA sequence: TGTGCCAGCAGTTTTCTCGACAGGGGGCTTGCAGATACGCAGTATTTT.

The rearrangement uses TRBV28 and TRBJ1-3; the match to TRBD1 covers 7 bases. The CDR3 totals 15 residues. V lost 4 bases and J lost 4; bases outside the gene matches: 7. Per the germline V gene, CDR1 is MDHEN and CDR2 is SYDVKM. CDR3: CASSSNPGQGNTIYF. CDR3 DNA: TGTGCCAGCAGTTCAAACCCGGGACAGGGAAACACCATATATTTT.

Remarks on this clone: The same CDR3 also results from other DNA sequences found in this sample. The rearrangement links TRBV5-1 to TRBJ1-2; 12 bases map to TRBD1. Trimming cost V 4 bases and J 4 bases; bases outside gene matches: 2. This CDR3 comprises 14 residues. Germline CDR1 and CDR2: SGHRS and YFSETQ. CDR3 sequence (DNA): TGCGCCAGCAGCCCGGGACAGGGGGCCTATGGCTACACCTTC. As protein: CASSPGQGAYGYTF.